The 14 T cell receptor beta chains below come from one sample, sequenced in a study of T cells in Graves' hyperthyroidism and ophthalmopathy. Researchers amplified the TCR beta CDR3 regions from RNA transcripts. Carried out on the TCR CDR3, a first-round RT-PCR used the HTBI primer set. TCRdb re-derived calls from the multiplex PCR reads in MiXCR, one entry per CDR3 protein. This table has around 580,000 distinct CDR3 sequences, just over 45% appearing once. Sequencing was performed on peripheral blood or thyroid tissue (not recorded which). Every receptor here comes from a woman younger than 30 with Graves' hyperthyroidism.

The chain joins TRBV20-1 to TRBJ2-7; 8 bases fit TRBD2. CDR3 length: 14 residues. V lost 6 bases and J lost 7; bases outside the gene matches: 14. CDR1 and CDR2 (germline): DFQATT, SNEGSKA (reference sequence). CDR3 in DNA: TGCAGTGCAAAGCGGGAGTGGGAGTACAATGAGCAGTACTTC. Encoded protein: CSAKREWEYNEQYF.

This clonotype has at least ten counts. The rearrangement uses TRBV19 and TRBJ1-1, with 7 bases that match TRBD1. Germline V gene data show CDR1 as LNHDA and CDR2 as SQIVND (reference sequence). The CDR3 totals 15 residues. The ends lost 6 bases at V and 4 bases at J; junction bases unmatched: 11. CDR3 region: CASRFEEQGSTEAFF. CDR3 nucleotide sequence: TGTGCCAGTAGATTCGAGGAACAGGGGAGCACTGAAGCTTTCTTT.

This chain uses TRBV10-3 with TRBJ2-1; TRBD2 matches 7 bases. The CDR3 is 15 residues long. J was trimmed by 5 bases and V by 2 bases; bases with no gene match: 6. The V gene's germline CDR1 is ENHRY and CDR2 SYGVKD. This CDR3 is CAISEGDYWDNEQFF. CDR3 DNA: TGTGCCATCAGTGAGGGGGACTATTGGGACAATGAGCAGTTCTTC.

This clonotype was observed a few times. The junction does not match germline at one end; this may be a read error. The chain carries TRBV7-3 and TRBJ2-5, with unresolved D. Germline values: CDR1 SGHTA, CDR2 FQGTGA. This CDR3 comprises 15 residues. The CDR3 reads CASSQEGQHNQPQYF. The CDR3 DNA sequence: TGCGCCAGCAGCCAAGAAGGGCAGCACAATCAGCCCCAGTACTTC.

J is TRBJ2-2 and V is TRBV5-4; D uncertain. This CDR3 has 15 residues. Between the trimmed V and J ends, which lost 0 bases and 3 bases, there was a span of 9 bases. In germline, CDR1 is SGHNT, CDR2 YYREEE (reference sequence). The CDR3 protein is CASSLATDYTGELFF. CDR3 nucleotide sequence: TGTGCCAGCAGCTTGGCAACAGATTACACCGGGGAGCTGTTTTTT. Together with reference TRBV5-4 and TRBJ2-2, the CDR3 gives the full variable domain: ETGVTQSPTHLIKTRGQQVTLRCSSQSGHNTVSWYQQALGQGPQFIFQYYREEENGRGNFPPRFSGLQFPNYSSELNVNALELDDSALYLCASSLATDYTGELFFGEGSRLTVL.

In this sample, this clonotype turned up many times. The V gene is TRBV11-2, the J gene TRBJ2-7; D gene uncertain. CDR1 SGHAT and CDR2 FQNNGV come from the germline V gene. The CDR3 spans 11 residues. V shed 1 base and J shed 6 bases, with 4 bases lying between them. This CDR3 reads CASSLVAEQYF. CDR3 bases: TGTGCCAGCAGCTTAGTAGCCGAGCAGTACTTC.

The chain joins TRBV29-1 to TRBJ2-7; 8 positions match TRBD1. Per germline, CDR1 SQVTM and CDR2 ANQGSEA. J was trimmed by 3 bases and V by 8 bases; bases with no gene match: 6. This CDR3 region has 12 residues. The CDR3 DNA follows: TGCAGCTTGCTTGACAGGGGCTACGAGCAGTACTTC. Translated: CSLLDRGYEQYF.

Concerning this clonotype: At one end the junction does not follow the germline gene, possibly because of a read error. This rearrangement joins TRBV25-1 to TRBJ1-2; no firm D call. The germline V gene encodes CDR1 MGHDK and CDR2 SYGVNS. The CDR3 covers 12 residues. The CDR3 DNA is TGTGCCAGCAGCTTAGTTGACGATGGCTACATCTTC. It codes for CASSLVDDGYIF.

The rearrangement joins TRBV29-1 to TRBJ1-5; the match to TRBD1 covers 7 bases. J was trimmed by 6 bases and V by 8 bases; bases with no gene match: 13. The CDR3 sequence is 14 residues long. CDR1 SQVTM and CDR2 ANQGSEA come from the germline V gene. The DNA of the CDR3 is TGCAGCAGCTCGACAGGGACGGCAGGTCAGCCCCAGCATTTT. As protein: CSSSTGTAGQPQHF.

V usage is TRBV7-9 and J usage is TRBJ2-5, with no clear D. V was trimmed by 0 bases and J by 4 bases, leaving 6 bases between them. Per the germline V gene, CDR1 is SEHNR and CDR2 is FQNEAQ (reference sequence). This CDR3 is 13 amino acids long. This chain's CDR3 is CASSLASLETQYF. The CDR3 coding sequence is TGTGCCAGCAGCTTAGCTAGCTTAGAGACCCAGTACTTC.

The genes are TRBV20-1 and TRBJ1-2; a weak D match, TRBD1 (6 bases). Germline CDR1 reads DFQATT; CDR2 reads SNEGSKA (reference sequence). The CDR3 is 17 residues long. Between the trimmed V and J ends, which lost 2 bases and 2 bases, there was a span of 21 bases. For the CDR3, the DNA is TGCAGTGCTAGATCCGCGGGAGCTGGGGGGCCCAACTATGGCTACACCTTC. Amino acid sequence: CSARSAGAGGPNYGYTF.

The gene calls are TRBV7-8 and TRBJ2-7; the D gene could be TRBD1 or TRBD2 (5 bases each). The V gene's germline CDR1 is SGHVS and CDR2 FQNEAQ. Deletions cut 5 bases from V and 5 bases from J, with 16 bases between. This CDR3 contains 14 residues. The CDR3 DNA sequence: TGTGCCAGCAGCCTCGGGACGGCTCCCCACGAGCAGTACTTC. Protein sequence: CASSLGTAPHEQYF.

This clonotype came up many times. The chain combines TRBV11-3 with TRBJ1-2; no reliable D call. CDR1 is SGHNT, CDR2 YENEEA, per germline. The CDR3 runs to 13 residues. The V end lost 5 bases, the J end lost 2 bases, and 9 bases lay between the germline ends. Here the CDR3 reads CASSGLTNYGYTF. As DNA, the CDR3 is TGTGCCAGCAGCGGCCTAACGAACTATGGCTACACCTTC.

The V call is TRBV29-1, the J call TRBJ2-7; D is unclear. Trimming pared 8 bases from V and 0 bases from J, leaving 11 bases between. The CDR3 covers 12 residues. Germline V lookup: CDR1 SQVTM, CDR2 ANQGSEA. Written as DNA, the CDR3 is TGCAGCTTAAGTCAGTTCTCCTACGAGCAGTACTTC. As protein: CSLSQFSYEQYF.